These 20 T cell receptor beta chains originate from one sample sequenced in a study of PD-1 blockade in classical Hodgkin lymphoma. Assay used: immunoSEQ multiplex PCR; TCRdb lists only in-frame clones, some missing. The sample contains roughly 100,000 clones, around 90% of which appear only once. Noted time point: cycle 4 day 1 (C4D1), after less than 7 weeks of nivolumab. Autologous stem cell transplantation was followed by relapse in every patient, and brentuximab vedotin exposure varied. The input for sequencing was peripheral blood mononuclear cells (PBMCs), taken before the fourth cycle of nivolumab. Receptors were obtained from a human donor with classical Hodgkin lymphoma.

Written as DNA, the CDR3 is TGTGCCAGCAGTTTAACCGGGGAAGTTACGCAGTATTTT. Its protein product is CASSLTGEVTQYF. The chain is built from TRBV27 and TRBJ2-3; D might be TRBD2 (5 bases). CDR3 size: 13 residues. Germline lookup yields CDR1 MNHEY and CDR2 SMNVEV (reference sequence). V was pared by 2 bases and J by 8 bases, with 11 bases between.

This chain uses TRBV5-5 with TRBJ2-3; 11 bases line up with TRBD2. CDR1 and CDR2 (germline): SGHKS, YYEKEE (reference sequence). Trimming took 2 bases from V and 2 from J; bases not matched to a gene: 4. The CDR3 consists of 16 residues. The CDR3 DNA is TGTGCCAGCAGCTTCAAGACTAGCGGGGTCACAGATACGCAGTATTTT. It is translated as CASSFKTSGVTDTQYF.

CDR3 sequence: CASSYSGSGANVLTF. The CDR3 DNA sequence: TGTGCCAGCAGCTACTCAGGGTCTGGGGCCAACGTCCTGACTTTC. The chain is built from TRBV7-9 and TRBJ2-6, with a possible D match to TRBD1 (5 bases). Trimming left V 4 bases short and J 1 base short, with 8 bases between. The CDR3 spans 15 residues. Germline V gene data show CDR1 as SEHNR and CDR2 as FQNEAQ (reference sequence).

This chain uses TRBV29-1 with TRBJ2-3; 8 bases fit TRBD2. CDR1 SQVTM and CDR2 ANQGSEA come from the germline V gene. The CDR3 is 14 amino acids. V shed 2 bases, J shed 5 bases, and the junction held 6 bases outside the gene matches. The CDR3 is CSVESAGGVDTQYF. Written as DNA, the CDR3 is TGCAGCGTTGAATCGGCGGGAGGAGTAGATACGCAGTATTTT.

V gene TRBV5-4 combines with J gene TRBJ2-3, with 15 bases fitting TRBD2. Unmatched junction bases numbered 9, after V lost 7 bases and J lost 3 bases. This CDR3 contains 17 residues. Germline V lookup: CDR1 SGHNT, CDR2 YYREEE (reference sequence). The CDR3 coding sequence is TGTGCCAGCTCCTGGACTAGCGGGAGGGGGAGTACAGATACGCAGTATTTT. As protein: CASSWTSGRGSTDTQYF.

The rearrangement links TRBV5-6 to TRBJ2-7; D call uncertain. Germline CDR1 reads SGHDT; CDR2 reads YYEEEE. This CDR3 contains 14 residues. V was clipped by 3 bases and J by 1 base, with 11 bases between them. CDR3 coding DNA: TGTGCCAGCAGCTCTCAAGGGTTTTCCTACGAGCAGTACTTC. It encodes CASSSQGFSYEQYF.

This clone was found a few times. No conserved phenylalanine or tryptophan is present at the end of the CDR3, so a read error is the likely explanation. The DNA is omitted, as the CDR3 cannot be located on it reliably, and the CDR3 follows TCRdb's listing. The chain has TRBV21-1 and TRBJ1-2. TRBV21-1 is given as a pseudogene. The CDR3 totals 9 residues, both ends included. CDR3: CAPQGRGRI.

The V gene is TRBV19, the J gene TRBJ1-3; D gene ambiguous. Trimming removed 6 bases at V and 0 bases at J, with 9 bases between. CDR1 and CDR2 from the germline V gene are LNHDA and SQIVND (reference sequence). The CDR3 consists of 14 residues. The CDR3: CASRDGLSGNTIYF. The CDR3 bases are TGTGCCAGTAGGGATGGACTCTCTGGAAACACCATATATTTT.

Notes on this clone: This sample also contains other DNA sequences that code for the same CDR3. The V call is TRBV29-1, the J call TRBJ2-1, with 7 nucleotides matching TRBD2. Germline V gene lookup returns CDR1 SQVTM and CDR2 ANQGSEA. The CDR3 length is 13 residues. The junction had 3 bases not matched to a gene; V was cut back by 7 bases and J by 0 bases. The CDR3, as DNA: TGCAGCGGTGGGGGGGACTCCTACAATGAGCAGTTCTTC. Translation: CSGGGDSYNEQFF.

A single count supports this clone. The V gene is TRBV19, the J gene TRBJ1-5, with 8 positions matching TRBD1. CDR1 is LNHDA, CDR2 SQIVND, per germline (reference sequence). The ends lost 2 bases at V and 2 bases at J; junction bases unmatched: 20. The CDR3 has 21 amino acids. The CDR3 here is CASSISILPLVATGGNQPQHF. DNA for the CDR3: TGTGCCAGTAGTATAAGTATACTTCCCTTGGTGGCGACAGGGGGCAATCAGCCCCAGCATTTT.

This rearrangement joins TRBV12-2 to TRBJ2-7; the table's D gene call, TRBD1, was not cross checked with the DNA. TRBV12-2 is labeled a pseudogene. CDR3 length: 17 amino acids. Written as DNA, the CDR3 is TGTGCAAGTCGCTTTCCAATCCCAGACAGGGGTTATTACGAGCAGTACTTC. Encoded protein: CASRFPIPDRGYYEQYF.

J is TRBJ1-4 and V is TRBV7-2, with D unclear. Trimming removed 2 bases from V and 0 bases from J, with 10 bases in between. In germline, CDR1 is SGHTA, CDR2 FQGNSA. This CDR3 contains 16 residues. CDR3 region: CASSLRQTATNEKLFF. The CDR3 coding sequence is TGTGCCAGCAGCTTAAGGCAGACTGCAACTAATGAAAAACTGTTTTTT.

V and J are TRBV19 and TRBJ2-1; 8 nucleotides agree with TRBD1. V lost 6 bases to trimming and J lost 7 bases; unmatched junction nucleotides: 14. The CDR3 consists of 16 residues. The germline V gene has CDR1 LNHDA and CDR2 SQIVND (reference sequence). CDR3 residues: CASSSMWQGARNEQFF. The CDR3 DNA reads TGTGCCAGTAGCAGTATGTGGCAGGGGGCGAGGAATGAGCAGTTCTTC.

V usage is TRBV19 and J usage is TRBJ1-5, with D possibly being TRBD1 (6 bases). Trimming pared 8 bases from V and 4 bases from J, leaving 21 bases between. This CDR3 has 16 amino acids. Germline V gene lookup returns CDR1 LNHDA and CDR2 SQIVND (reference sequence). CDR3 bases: TGTGCCAGTGTTGGCGCTGGGGGGGGCAGGAATCAGCCCCAGCATTTT. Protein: CASVGAGGGRNQPQHF.

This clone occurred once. The CDR3, as DNA: TGCGCCAGCAGCCAAGATCGGACTGTCTACAATGAGCAGTTCTTC. This gives the protein CASSQDRTVYNEQFF. The chain is built from TRBV4-3 and TRBJ2-1, with D perhaps TRBD2 (5 bases). The CDR3 has 15 residues. Germline CDR1 and CDR2: LGHNA and YSLEER. Trimming removed 0 bases from V and 3 bases from J, with 9 bases in between.

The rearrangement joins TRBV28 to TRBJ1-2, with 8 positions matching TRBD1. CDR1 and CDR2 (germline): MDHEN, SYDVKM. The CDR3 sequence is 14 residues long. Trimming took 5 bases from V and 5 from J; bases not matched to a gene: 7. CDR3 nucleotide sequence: TGTGCCAGCAGTCCAGACAGGGGAAGTTATGGCTACACCTTC. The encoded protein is CASSPDRGSYGYTF.

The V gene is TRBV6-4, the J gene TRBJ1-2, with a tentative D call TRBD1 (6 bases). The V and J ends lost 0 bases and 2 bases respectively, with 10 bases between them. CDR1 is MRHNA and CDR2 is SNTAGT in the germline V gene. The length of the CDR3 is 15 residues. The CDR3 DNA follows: TGTGCCAGCAGTGACTCGAACAGGGCGAACTATGGCTACACCTTC. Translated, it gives CASSDSNRANYGYTF.

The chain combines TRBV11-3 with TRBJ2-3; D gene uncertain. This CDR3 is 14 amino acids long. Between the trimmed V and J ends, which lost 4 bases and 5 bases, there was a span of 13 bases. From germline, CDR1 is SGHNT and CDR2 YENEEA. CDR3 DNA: TGTGCCAGCAGCTCCGCGTCCCGTCAAGATACGCAGTATTTT. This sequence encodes CASSSASRQDTQYF.

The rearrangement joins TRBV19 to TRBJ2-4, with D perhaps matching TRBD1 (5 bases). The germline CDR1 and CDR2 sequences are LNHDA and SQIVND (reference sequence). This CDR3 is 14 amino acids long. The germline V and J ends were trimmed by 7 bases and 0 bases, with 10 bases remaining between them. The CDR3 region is CASTDKLAKNIQYF. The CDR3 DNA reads TGTGCCAGTACGGACAAACTAGCCAAAAACATTCAGTACTTC.

The CDR3 region is CASGTGYGNTIYF. As DNA, the CDR3 is TGTGCCAGCGGCACAGGGTATGGAAACACCATATATTTT. The chain recombines TRBV11-2 with TRBJ1-3; possible D gene TRBD1, 6 bases. The V gene lost 8 bases and the J gene lost 3 bases, with 11 bases spanning the gap. This CDR3 has 13 amino acids. Germline lookup yields CDR1 SGHAT and CDR2 FQNNGV.